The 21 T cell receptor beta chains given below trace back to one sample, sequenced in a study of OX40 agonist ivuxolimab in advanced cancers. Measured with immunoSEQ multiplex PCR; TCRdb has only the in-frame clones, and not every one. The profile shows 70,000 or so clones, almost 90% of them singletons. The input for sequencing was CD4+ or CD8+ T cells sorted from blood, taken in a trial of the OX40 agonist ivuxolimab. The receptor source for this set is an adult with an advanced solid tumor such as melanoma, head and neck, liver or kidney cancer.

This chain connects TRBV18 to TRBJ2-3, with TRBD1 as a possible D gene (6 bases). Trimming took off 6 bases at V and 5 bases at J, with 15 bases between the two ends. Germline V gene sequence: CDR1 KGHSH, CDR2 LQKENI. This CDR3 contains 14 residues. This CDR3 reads CASSEQGREDTQYF. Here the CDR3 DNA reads TGTGCCAGCTCGGAACAGGGCCGGGAAGATACGCAGTATTTT.

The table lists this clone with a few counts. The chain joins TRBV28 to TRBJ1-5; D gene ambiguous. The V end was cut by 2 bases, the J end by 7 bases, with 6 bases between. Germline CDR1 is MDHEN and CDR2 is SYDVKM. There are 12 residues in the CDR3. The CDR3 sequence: CASSLQAQPQHF. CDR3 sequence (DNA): TGTGCCAGCAGTTTACAGGCACAGCCCCAGCATTTT.

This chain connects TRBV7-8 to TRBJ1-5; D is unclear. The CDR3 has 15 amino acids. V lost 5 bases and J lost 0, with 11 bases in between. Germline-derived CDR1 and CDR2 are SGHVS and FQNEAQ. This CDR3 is CASSIRGDSNQPQHF. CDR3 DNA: TGTGCCAGCAGCATTCGGGGTGATAGCAATCAGCCCCAGCATTTT.

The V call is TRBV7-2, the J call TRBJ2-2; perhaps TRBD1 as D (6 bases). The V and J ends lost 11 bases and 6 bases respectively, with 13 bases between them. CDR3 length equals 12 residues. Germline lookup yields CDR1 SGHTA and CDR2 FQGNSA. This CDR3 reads CACKTGSGELFF. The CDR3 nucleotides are TGTGCCTGCAAGACAGGTTCCGGGGAGCTGTTTTTT.

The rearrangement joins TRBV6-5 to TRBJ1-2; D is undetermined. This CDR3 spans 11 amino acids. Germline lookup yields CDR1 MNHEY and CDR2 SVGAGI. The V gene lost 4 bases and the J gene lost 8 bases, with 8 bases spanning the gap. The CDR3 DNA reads TGTGCCAGCAGTTCCGTGGGAGGCTACACCTTC. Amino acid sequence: CASSSVGGYTF.

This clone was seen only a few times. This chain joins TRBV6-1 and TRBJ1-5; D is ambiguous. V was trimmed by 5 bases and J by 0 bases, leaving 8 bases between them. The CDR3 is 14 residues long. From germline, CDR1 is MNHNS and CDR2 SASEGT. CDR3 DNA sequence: TGTGCCAGCAGTAATGATCATAGCAATCAGCCCCAGCATTTT. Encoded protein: CASSNDHSNQPQHF.

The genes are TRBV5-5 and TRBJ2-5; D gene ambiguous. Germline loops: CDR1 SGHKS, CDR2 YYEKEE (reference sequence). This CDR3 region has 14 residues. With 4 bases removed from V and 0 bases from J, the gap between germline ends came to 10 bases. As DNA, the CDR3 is TGTGCCAGCAGCCCCACAGATTACCAAGAGACCCAGTACTTC. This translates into CASSPTDYQETQYF.

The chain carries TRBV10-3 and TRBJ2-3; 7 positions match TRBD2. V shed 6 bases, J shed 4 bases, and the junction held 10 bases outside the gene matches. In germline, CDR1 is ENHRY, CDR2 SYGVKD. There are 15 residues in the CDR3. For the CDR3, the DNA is TGTGCCATCAGCGCGGCTAGCGGTGGGTCAGATACGCAGTATTTT. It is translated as CAISAASGGSDTQYF.

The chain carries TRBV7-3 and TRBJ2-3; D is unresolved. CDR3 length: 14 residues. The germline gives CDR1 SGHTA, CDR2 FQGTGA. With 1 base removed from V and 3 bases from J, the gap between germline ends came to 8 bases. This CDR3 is CASSLNGATDTQYF. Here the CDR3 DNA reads TGTGCCAGCAGCTTAAATGGTGCGACAGATACGCAGTATTTT.

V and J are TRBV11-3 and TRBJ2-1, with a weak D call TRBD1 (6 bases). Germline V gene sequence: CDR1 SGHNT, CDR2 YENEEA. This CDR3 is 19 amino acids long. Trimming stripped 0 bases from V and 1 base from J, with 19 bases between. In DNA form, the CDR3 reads TGTGCCAGCAGCTTAGATCCCGGACAGAGTGGGCGATCCTACAATGAGCAGTTCTTC. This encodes CASSLDPGQSGRSYNEQFF.

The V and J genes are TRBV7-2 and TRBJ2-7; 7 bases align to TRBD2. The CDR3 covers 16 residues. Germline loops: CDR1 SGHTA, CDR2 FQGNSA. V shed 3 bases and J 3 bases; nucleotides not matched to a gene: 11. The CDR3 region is CASSFGMSASGYEQYF. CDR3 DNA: TGTGCCAGCAGCTTTGGTATGTCAGCTAGCGGCTACGAGCAGTACTTC.

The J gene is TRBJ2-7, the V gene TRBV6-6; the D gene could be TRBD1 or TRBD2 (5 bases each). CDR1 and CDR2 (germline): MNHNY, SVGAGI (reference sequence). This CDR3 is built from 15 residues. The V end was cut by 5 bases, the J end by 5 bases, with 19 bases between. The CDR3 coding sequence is TGTGCCAGCAGTATTACGGACTGGGGGACGGACGAGCAGTACTTC. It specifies CASSITDWGTDEQYF.

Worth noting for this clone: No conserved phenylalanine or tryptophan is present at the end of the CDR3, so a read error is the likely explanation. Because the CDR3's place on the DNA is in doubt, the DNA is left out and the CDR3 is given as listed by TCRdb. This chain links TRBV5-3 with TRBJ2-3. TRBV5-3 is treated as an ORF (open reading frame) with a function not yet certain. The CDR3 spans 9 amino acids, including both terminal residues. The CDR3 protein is CARSNKVVL.

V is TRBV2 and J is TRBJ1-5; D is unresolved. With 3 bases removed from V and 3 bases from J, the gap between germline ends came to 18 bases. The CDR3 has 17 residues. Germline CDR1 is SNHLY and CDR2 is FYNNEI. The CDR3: CASSDGVTTRINQPQHF. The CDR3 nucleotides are TGTGCCAGCAGTGACGGGGTAACTACCCGAATCAATCAGCCCCAGCATTTT.

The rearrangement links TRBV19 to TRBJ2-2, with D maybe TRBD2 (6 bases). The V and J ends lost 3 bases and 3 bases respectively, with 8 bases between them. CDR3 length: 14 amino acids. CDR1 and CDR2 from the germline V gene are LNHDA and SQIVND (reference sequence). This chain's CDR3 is CASSMGGDTGELFF. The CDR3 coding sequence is TGTGCCAGTAGTATGGGGGGTGACACCGGGGAGCTGTTTTTT.

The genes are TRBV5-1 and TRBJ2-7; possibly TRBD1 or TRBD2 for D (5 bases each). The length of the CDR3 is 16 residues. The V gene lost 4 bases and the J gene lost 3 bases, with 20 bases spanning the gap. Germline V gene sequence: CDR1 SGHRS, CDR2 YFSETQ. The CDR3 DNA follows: TGCGCCAGCAGCCCTGTATCTGGGGCGGGCCTCTACGAGCAGTACTTC. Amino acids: CASSPVSGAGLYEQYF.

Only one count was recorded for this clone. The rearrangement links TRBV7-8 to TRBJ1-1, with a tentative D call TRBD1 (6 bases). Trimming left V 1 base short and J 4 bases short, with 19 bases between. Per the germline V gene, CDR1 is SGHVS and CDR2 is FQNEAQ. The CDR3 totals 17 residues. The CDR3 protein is CASSLVPNHGGPTEAFF. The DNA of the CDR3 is TGTGCCAGCAGCTTAGTACCCAACCACGGGGGGCCCACTGAAGCTTTCTTT.

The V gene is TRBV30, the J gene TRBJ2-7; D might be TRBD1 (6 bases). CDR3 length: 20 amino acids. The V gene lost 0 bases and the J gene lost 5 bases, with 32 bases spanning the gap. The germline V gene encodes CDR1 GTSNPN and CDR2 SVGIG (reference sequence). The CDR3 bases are TGTGCCTGGAGTGTATTTGGGTACAGGGTGGACTTCTTGAAGGGCGACGAGCAGTACTTC. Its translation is CAWSVFGYRVDFLKGDEQYF. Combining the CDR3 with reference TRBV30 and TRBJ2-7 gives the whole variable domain SQTIHQWPATLVQPVGSPLSLECTVEGTSNPNLYWYRQAAGRGLQLLFYSVGIGQISSEVPQNLSASRPQDRQFILSSKKLLLSDSGFYLCAWSVFGYRVDFLKGDEQYFGPGTRLTVT.

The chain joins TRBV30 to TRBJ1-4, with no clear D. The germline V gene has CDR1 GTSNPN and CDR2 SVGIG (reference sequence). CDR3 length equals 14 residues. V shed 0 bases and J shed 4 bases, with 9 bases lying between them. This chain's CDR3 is CAWSVDTFNEKLFF. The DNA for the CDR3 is TGTGCCTGGAGTGTAGACACTTTTAATGAAAAACTGTTTTTT.

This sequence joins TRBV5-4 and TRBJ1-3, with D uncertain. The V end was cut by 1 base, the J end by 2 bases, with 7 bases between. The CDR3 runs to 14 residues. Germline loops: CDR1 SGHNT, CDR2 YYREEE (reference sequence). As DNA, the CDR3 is TGTGCCAGCAGCTTGCACACAACTGGAAACACCATATATTTT. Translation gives CASSLHTTGNTIYF.

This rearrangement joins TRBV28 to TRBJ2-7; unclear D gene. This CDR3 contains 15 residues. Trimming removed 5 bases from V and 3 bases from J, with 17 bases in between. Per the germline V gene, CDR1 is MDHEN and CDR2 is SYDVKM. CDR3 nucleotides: TGTGCCAGCAGTAATGATCGGGTTTCATTCTACGAGCAGTACTTC. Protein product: CASSNDRVSFYEQYF.